The clone carrying this TCR beta chain was counted a few times. Its antigen remains unknown. The data stem from a study of tumor-infiltrating lymphocytes in localized non-small cell lung cancer. Study-level background: Patients included smokers and never-smokers with various histologies, some sampled after neoadjuvant chemotherapy.

Generated by immunoSEQ multiplex PCR, the TCRdb table keeps only in-frame clones and is missing some. The sample lists some 5,000 clones, 95% to 96% occurring once. Study conclusions and caveats: Compared with uninvolved lung, tumors showed higher T cell infiltration by TCRbeta sequencing. Not all patients were TCR sequenced, owing to tissue quantity. IM1 and IM2 tumors showed no difference in T-cell fraction.

CDR3 length: 19 amino acids. Germline CDR1 reads LGHNA; CDR2 reads YNFKEQ. With V trimmed by 4 bases and J by 0 bases, 9 bases remained unmatched. The chain recombines TRBV4-2 with TRBJ2-1, with 13 bases fitting TRBD2. What was sequenced was uninvolved lung tissue not adjacent to the tumor. The sequence derives from a human donor with non-small cell lung cancer. The CDR3 coding sequence is TGTGCCAGCAGCCTAATGACTAGCGGGGGGACTAGCTCCTACAATGAGCAGTTCTTC. Encoded protein: CASSLMTSGGTSSYNEQFF.